This T cell receptor (beta chain) was profiled in a study of blood T cell repertoires in COVID-19. As for the study in general: Sites across the United States, Italy and Spain contributed samples from acute and convalescent COVID-19.

The CDR3 has 14 amino acids. Germline CDR1 is SGHRS and CDR2 is YFSETQ. V lost 7 bases, J lost 4 bases, and 12 bases lay in between. As originally analysed: Cell counts per sample came from amplifying reference gene primers. Using immunoSEQ multiplex PCR, the repertoire was profiled, and TCRdb retains in-frame clones only, with some absent. V and J calls plus clone size are reproduced from that table; the DNA served to infer D and trimming. Here the sample spans approximately 240,000 clones, approximately 82% being singletons. This receptor was obtained from a woman over 75 with active or convalescent COVID-19. What was sequenced was peripheral blood. J is TRBJ2-6 and V is TRBV5-1, with TRBD2 as a possible D gene (5 bases). The CDR3 protein is CASDLAPGANVLTF. The CDR3 DNA follows: TGCGCCAGCGATCTAGCCCCCGGGGCCAACGTCCTGACTTTC.